Each of the 26 T cell receptor beta chains below was sequenced from the same sample in a study of spatial heterogeneity in lung cancer. Specified time point: sample taken at primary tumor resection. One entry per CDR3 protein results from TCRdb running MiXCR on the 5' RACE reads. The sample carries tens of thousands of distinct CDR3 sequences, over 4% recorded once. The study, taken as a whole, reports: Tumor mutation counts were tracked by expanded intratumoral alpha and beta TCR counts.

These receptors' antigens are unknown. The material sequenced was lung tumor tissue, taken at surgery. Source of these receptors: a male donor with early-stage non-small cell lung cancer.

The sample holds many counts of this clonotype. The chain joins TRBV27 to TRBJ2-7; D unclear. CDR1 is MNHEY, CDR2 SMNVEV, per germline (reference sequence). This CDR3 comprises 13 residues. Trimming removed 2 bases from V and 0 bases from J, with 5 bases in between. CDR3 residues: CASSLGHSYEQYF. CDR3 sequence (DNA): TGTGCCAGCAGTTTAGGCCACTCCTACGAGCAGTACTTC.

This clonotype was observed at least ten times. V and J are TRBV20-1 and TRBJ1-5, with D tentatively TRBD1 (5 bases). The V end lost 1 base, the J end lost 6 bases, and 13 bases lay between the germline ends. The CDR3 contains 14 residues. The V gene's germline CDR1 is DFQATT and CDR2 SNEGSKA (reference sequence). The CDR3 region has the DNA TGCAGTGCTAGAGGTTCACGGGGGTTTCAGCCCCAGCATTTT. It is translated as CSARGSRGFQPQHF.

This clonotype was seen ten or more times. The chain joins TRBV9 to TRBJ2-7, with D possibly being TRBD2 (6 bases). V lost 3 bases, J lost 3 bases, and 22 bases lay in between. Germline CDR1 reads SGDLS; CDR2 reads YYNGEE. CDR3 length: 17 amino acids. Written as DNA, the CDR3 is TGTGCCAGCAGCGACACAAGCCCGCGGGGCCTCTACTACGAGCAGTACTTC. Protein: CASSDTSPRGLYYEQYF.

This clonotype was counted ten times or more. This chain connects TRBV7-2 to TRBJ1-6; 9 nucleotides agree with TRBD1. Germline loops: CDR1 SGHTA, CDR2 FQGNSA. After removal of 7 bases from V and 9 bases from J, the junction contained 7 bases not matched to a gene. The CDR3 loop spans 14 amino acids. The CDR3 is CASTKGQGSSPLHF. For the CDR3, the DNA is TGTGCCAGCACTAAGGGACAGGGTAGTTCACCCCTCCACTTT.

In this sample, this clonotype turned up many times. The chain has TRBV20-1 and TRBJ2-1; 8 bases align to TRBD2. Unmatched junction bases numbered 13, after V lost 6 bases and J lost 6 bases. CDR3 length: 15 residues. Germline CDR1 and CDR2: DFQATT and SNEGSKA (reference sequence). The CDR3 sequence: CSATRYSGTSNEQFF. The DNA of the CDR3 is TGCAGTGCAACCCGATACTCCGGGACTAGCAATGAGCAGTTCTTC.

This clonotype was detected ten times or more. The V and J genes are TRBV4-3 and TRBJ2-1, with D perhaps matching TRBD2 (5 bases). Germline lookup yields CDR1 LGHNA and CDR2 YSLEER. V was shortened by 0 bases and J by 11 bases, with 11 bases between the two germline ends. This CDR3 has 13 amino acids. As DNA, the CDR3 is TGCGCCAGCAGCCAAGAGCTCTCGGGAAAGCAGTTCTTC. The encoded protein is CASSQELSGKQFF.

Many counts were recorded for this clonotype. The chain is built from TRBV28 and TRBJ1-5, with D uncertain. The V and J ends lost 1 base and 4 bases respectively, with 11 bases between them. The CDR3 sequence is 15 residues long. Germline-derived CDR1 and CDR2 are MDHEN and SYDVKM. In nucleotides, the CDR3 is TGTGCCAGCAGTTTATCCGGGCGAAAAAATCAGCCCCAGCATTTT. Translating gives CASSLSGRKNQPQHF.

This clonotype was found many times. The chain combines TRBV7-9 with TRBJ2-7, with 7 bases identical to TRBD1. Germline values: CDR1 SEHNR, CDR2 FQNEAQ (reference sequence). CDR3 length: 13 amino acids. V lost 0 bases and J lost 9; bases outside the gene matches: 5. CDR3 nucleotides: TGTGCCAGCAGCTTAGCGTGGACAGGCGGGCAGTACTTC. This sequence encodes CASSLAWTGGQYF.

This clonotype qualifies as medium-sized (0.01 to 0.1%). V gene TRBV28 combines with J gene TRBJ1-4; no clear D. This CDR3 has 14 residues. CDR1 and CDR2 from the germline V gene are MDHEN and SYDVKM. The V and J ends lost 3 bases and 4 bases respectively, with 9 bases between them. The CDR3: CASSFLRGNEKLFF. For the CDR3, the DNA is TGTGCCAGCAGTTTTTTACGGGGTAATGAAAAACTGTTTTTT.

A few counts support this clonotype. The V and J genes are TRBV5-4 and TRBJ2-2; D may be TRBD1 (5 bases). The CDR3 has 12 amino acids. Trimming removed 7 bases from V and 7 bases from J, with 11 bases in between. Germline V gene data show CDR1 as SGHNT and CDR2 as YYREEE (reference sequence). CDR3: CASAQGDGELFF. For the CDR3, the DNA is TGTGCCAGCGCTCAGGGCGACGGGGAGCTGTTTTTT.

By frequency in the sample, this clonotype is medium-sized (0.01 to 0.1%). V usage is TRBV6-6 and J usage is TRBJ2-1, with 7 bases that match TRBD1. Germline CDR1 reads MNHNY; CDR2 reads SVGAGI (reference sequence). The CDR3 extends over 12 amino acids. The junction had 3 bases not matched to a gene; V was cut back by 5 bases and J by 8 bases. In DNA, the CDR3 is TGTGCCAGCAGTACCCAGGGGGATGAGCAGTTCTTC. Protein sequence: CASSTQGDEQFF.

Ten or more counts support this clonotype. The chain employs TRBV4-2 and TRBJ2-1; no clear D. The ends were cut back, 0 bases at V and 3 bases at J, with 9 bases in the middle. The CDR3 runs to 15 residues. The germline gives CDR1 LGHNA, CDR2 YNFKEQ. The CDR3 protein is CASSQDPTSYNEQFF. DNA for the CDR3: TGTGCCAGCAGCCAAGATCCAACGAGCTACAATGAGCAGTTCTTC.

This clonotype was counted at least ten times. The chain combines TRBV27 with TRBJ2-6; no firm D call. This CDR3 contains 14 residues. The V end was cut by 6 bases, the J end by 3 bases, with 9 bases between. Germline CDR1 MNHEY, CDR2 SMNVEV (reference sequence). CDR3 region: CASRRTFGANVLTF. As DNA, the CDR3 is TGTGCCAGCAGGCGGACGTTTGGGGCCAACGTCCTGACTTTC.

The sample holds many counts of this clonotype. The chain links TRBV24-1 to TRBJ2-5; D is unclear. The CDR3 consists of 14 residues. Germline CDR1 KGHDR, CDR2 SFDVKD. V gave up 4 bases and J gave up 3 bases, with 11 bases separating them. The CDR3 here is CATSEGVAEETQYF. CDR3 nucleotide sequence: TGTGCCACCAGTGAGGGTGTAGCAGAAGAGACCCAGTACTTC.

There are many counts of this clonotype. The chain carries TRBV5-1 and TRBJ2-3; 9 bases fit TRBD2. The ends lost 6 bases at V and 2 bases at J; junction bases unmatched: 7. CDR1 and CDR2 (germline): SGHRS, YFSETQ. This CDR3 is 15 amino acids long. This CDR3 is CASIPAGGITDTQYF. Written as DNA, the CDR3 is TGCGCCAGCATCCCGGCGGGGGGGATCACAGATACGCAGTATTTT.

The CDR3 bases are TGTGCCAGCAGTTTCGCAGGGGGCGCGGATGAAAAACTGTTTTTT. Residues: CASSFAGGADEKLFF. The rearrangement links TRBV27 to TRBJ1-4; 8 bases align to TRBD1. CDR3 length equals 15 residues. Trimming took 3 bases from V and 6 from J; bases not matched to a gene: 6. In germline, CDR1 is MNHEY, CDR2 SMNVEV (reference sequence).

Many counts were recorded for this clonotype. The chain couples TRBV7-2 to TRBJ2-7; D remains ambiguous. V was pared by 4 bases and J by 7 bases, with 14 bases between. The CDR3 loop spans 13 amino acids. CDR1 SGHTA and CDR2 FQGNSA come from the germline V gene. This CDR3 reads CASSSPPMAEQYF. CDR3 bases: TGTGCCAGCAGCTCTCCCCCCATGGCGGAGCAGTACTTC.

About this clonotype itself: Mismatch with germline at one junction end may stem from a read error. This rearrangement joins TRBV4-2 to TRBJ2-7, with TRBD1 matching over 9 bases. Germline CDR1 is LGHNA and CDR2 is YNFKEQ. The CDR3 loop spans 12 amino acids. The CDR3 here is CASSQAGTGITF. The CDR3 DNA follows: TGTGCCAGCAGCCAAGCCGGGACAGGGATTACCTTC.

There are many counts of this clonotype. J is TRBJ2-7 and V is TRBV29-1; D may be TRBD2 (6 bases). V was shortened by 4 bases and J by 5 bases, with 18 bases between the two germline ends. CDR1 is SQVTM, CDR2 ANQGSEA, per germline. The CDR3 contains 14 residues. This CDR3 reads CSVVPSDLGHEQYF. In nucleotides, the CDR3 is TGCAGCGTTGTTCCTAGCGACTTAGGGCACGAGCAGTACTTC.

Ten or more counts support this clonotype. The V and J genes are TRBV11-2 and TRBJ1-5; D possibly corresponds to TRBD1 (5 bases). The germline gives CDR1 SGHAT, CDR2 FQNNGV. The CDR3 is 14 amino acids. V dropped 4 bases and J dropped 4 bases, with 11 bases sitting between them. Written as DNA, the CDR3 is TGTGCCAGCAGCTCCGGGACGGGGAATCAGCCCCAGCATTTT. Translation: CASSSGTGNQPQHF.

V usage is TRBV27 and J usage is TRBJ2-7; 12 bases map to TRBD2. This CDR3 comprises 14 residues. CDR1 and CDR2 (germline): MNHEY, SMNVEV (reference sequence). The V segment lost 10 bases and the J segment 5 bases; nucleotides outside the gene matches: 9. The DNA for the CDR3 is TGTGCCATACGACTAGCGGGAGCCGTCAACGAGCAGTACTTC. This encodes CAIRLAGAVNEQYF.

This clonotype was observed a few times. This CDR3 is CASSLGGLGQPQHF. CDR3 nucleotides: TGTGCCAGCAGCTTGGGGGGGCTTGGACAGCCCCAGCATTTT. This sequence joins TRBV5-6 and TRBJ1-5; maybe TRBD1 (6 bases). Germline V gene data show CDR1 as SGHDT and CDR2 as YYEEEE. Trimming took off 0 bases at V and 7 bases at J, with 11 bases between the two ends. There are 14 residues in the CDR3.

This clonotype was seen only a few times. J is TRBJ2-3 and V is TRBV7-9, with 11 bases lining up with TRBD2. The germline gives CDR1 SEHNR, CDR2 FQNEAQ (reference sequence). The CDR3 is made up of 16 amino acids. Losses at the gene ends were 3 bases for V and 0 bases for J; bases not matched to a gene: 2. This chain's CDR3 is CASSFLAGGSTDTQYF. The CDR3 DNA reads TGTGCCAGCAGCTTCCTAGCGGGGGGCAGCACAGATACGCAGTATTTT.

V and J are TRBV7-2 and TRBJ2-5; the D call may be TRBD1 or TRBD2 (5 bases each). Trimming took 1 base from V and 5 from J, leaving 11 bases between them. The CDR3 is 14 amino acids. Germline V gene sequence: CDR1 SGHTA, CDR2 FQGNSA. The CDR3 loop is CASSLVTWGETQYF. The CDR3 coding sequence is TGTGCCAGCAGCTTAGTTACGTGGGGGGAGACCCAGTACTTC.

This clonotype showed up just a few times. V and J are TRBV27 and TRBJ2-7; 10 positions agree with TRBD2. The CDR3 is 17 amino acids. The V segment lost 0 bases and the J segment 3 bases; nucleotides outside the gene matches: 8. The germline V gene encodes CDR1 MNHEY and CDR2 SMNVEV (reference sequence). The CDR3 DNA follows: TGTGCCAGCAGTTTATCCCTGTCTAGCGGGAGAAGCTACGAGCAGTACTTC. Its translation is CASSLSLSSGRSYEQYF.

This clonotype was found many times. The V and J genes are TRBV2 and TRBJ2-7; 13 positions match TRBD2. Trimming took 9 bases from V and 4 from J; bases not matched to a gene: 3. The CDR3 consists of 13 residues. CDR1 is SNHLY, CDR2 FYNNEI, per germline. This chain's CDR3 is CARRTSGGYEQYF. The CDR3 DNA follows: TGTGCCAGAAGGACTAGCGGGGGTTACGAGCAGTACTTC.